One and the same sample provided the 17 T cell receptor beta chains below, sequenced in a study of patients and donors after allogeneic stem cell transplantation. Each CDR3 protein gets one entry after TCRdb re-called the RT-PCR reads with MiXCR. The repertoire holds some 960,000 distinct CDR3 sequences, roughly 18% seen once, with around 6% in the top ten. Sequencing was performed on blood, either unsorted or a sorted T cell fraction (not recorded which). These receptors all stem from a human donor who was either an allogeneic HSCT recipient or a stem cell or donor lymphocyte infusion donor (not recorded which). It is not recorded whose cells these are; they may come from a transplant donor.

This chain links TRBV30 with TRBJ2-1, with 10 bases lining up with TRBD2. This CDR3 is built from 14 residues. Germline V gene data show CDR1 as GTSNPN and CDR2 as SVGIG (reference sequence). The V segment lost 5 bases and the J segment 9 bases; nucleotides outside the gene matches: 10. CDR3 in DNA: TGTGCCTGGGACTCTAGCGGGAGCGTGGGTGAGCAGTTCTTC. This gives the protein CAWDSSGSVGEQFF. The full variable domain, completed using reference TRBV30 and TRBJ2-1, is SQTIHQWPATLVQPVGSPLSLECTVEGTSNPNLYWYRQAAGRGLQLLFYSVGIGQISSEVPQNLSASRPQDRQFILSSKKLLLSDSGFYLCAWDSSGSVGEQFFGPGTRLTVL.

This clonotype was observed a few times. The chain uses TRBV6-5 and TRBJ1-1; TRBD1 matches 7 bases. CDR3 length: 14 amino acids. V dropped 4 bases and J dropped 5; count of bases not matched to a gene: 7. Germline CDR1 is MNHEY and CDR2 is SVGAGI. CDR3 in amino acids: CASSSGDRATEAFF. As DNA, the CDR3 is TGTGCCAGCAGTTCGGGAGACAGGGCTACTGAAGCTTTCTTT.

V gene TRBV11-2 combines with J gene TRBJ2-1, with 16 positions matching TRBD2. V lost 4 bases and J lost 1; bases outside the gene matches: 10. The CDR3 length is 20 residues. Per germline, CDR1 SGHAT and CDR2 FQNNGV. CDR3: CASSSGTSGRAGGSYNEQFF. CDR3 DNA sequence: TGTGCCAGCAGCTCCGGGACTAGCGGGAGGGCCGGAGGATCCTACAATGAGCAGTTCTTC. The variable domain in full, with the rest retrieved from reference TRBV11-2 and TRBJ2-1, is EAGVAQSPRYKIIEKRQSVAFWCNPISGHATLYWYQQILGQGPKLLIQFQNNGVVDDSQLPKDRFSAERLKGVDSTLKIQPAKLEDSAVYLCASSSGTSGRAGGSYNEQFFGPGTRLTVL.

This clonotype has a handful of counts. This chain uses TRBV12-3 or TRBV12-4 with TRBJ2-4, with 11 bases that match TRBD1. J was trimmed by 2 bases and V by 8 bases; bases with no gene match: 5. The CDR3 has 15 amino acids. The CDR3: CASRRDRGTKNIQYF. The DNA of the CDR3 is TGTGCCAGCCGCCGGGACAGGGGGACCAAAAACATTCAGTACTTC.

V is TRBV10-3 and J is TRBJ2-2; TRBD2 is a possible D gene (6 bases). The CDR3 runs 14 residues. Trimming left V 4 bases short and J 5 bases short, with 11 bases between. Per germline, CDR1 ENHRY and CDR2 SYGVKD. CDR3 loop: CAISGGLGTGELFF. The CDR3 DNA reads TGTGCCATCAGTGGGGGACTGGGAACCGGGGAGCTGTTTTTT.

The chain recombines TRBV4-1 with TRBJ1-4; 7 bases agree with TRBD1. This CDR3 contains 17 residues. Germline loops: CDR1 MGHRA, CDR2 YSYEKL. The J segment lost 4 bases and the V segment lost 4 bases, leaving 12 bases of the junction unmatched. The CDR3 here is CASSPGRGYPLNEKLFF. Here the CDR3 DNA reads TGCGCCAGCAGCCCGGGCAGGGGGTATCCCCTTAATGAAAAACTGTTTTTT.

This chain joins TRBV20-1 and TRBJ2-7, with 8 bases matching TRBD1. This CDR3 has 14 residues. Germline V gives CDR1 DFQATT, CDR2 SNEGSKA (reference sequence). Losses at the gene ends were 6 bases for V and 4 bases for J; bases not matched to a gene: 11. This CDR3 reads CSAPSRTGLYEQYF. The CDR3 region has the DNA TGCAGTGCCCCCTCACGGACAGGGTTGTACGAGCAGTACTTC.

This clonotype was seen a handful of times. This chain links TRBV24-1 with TRBJ2-5, with D maybe TRBD2 (5 bases). This CDR3 has 14 residues. Trimming cost V 3 bases and J 4 bases, with 11 bases left between them. Germline CDR1 is KGHDR and CDR2 is SFDVKD. The CDR3 DNA reads TGTGCCACCAGTGATAGTAGCGAAGGAGAGACCCAGTACTTC. It specifies CATSDSSEGETQYF.

A few counts support this clonotype. CDR3 amino acids: CASSQDSAQGWNEQFF. For the CDR3, the DNA is TGCGCCAGCAGCCAAGATAGTGCGCAGGGCTGGAATGAGCAGTTCTTC. The chain is built from TRBV4-3 and TRBJ2-1, with D possibly being TRBD1 (5 bases). This CDR3 is 16 amino acids long. Per the germline V gene, CDR1 is LGHNA and CDR2 is YSLEER. The V and J ends lost 0 bases and 7 bases respectively, with 16 bases between them.

This clonotype turned up a few times. The genes are TRBV7-3 and TRBJ1-2; 9 bases are a match to TRBD1. There are 14 residues in the CDR3. J lost 7 bases, V lost 2 bases, and 5 bases had no gene match. Germline V lookup: CDR1 SGHTA, CDR2 FQGTGA. The CDR3: CASSLVQGAGGYTF. The CDR3 DNA reads as TGTGCCAGCAGCTTAGTACAGGGGGCAGGTGGCTACACCTTC.

This clonotype was detected a few times. The J gene is TRBJ2-2, the V gene TRBV27; 8 bases line up with TRBD1. Germline V gene lookup returns CDR1 MNHEY and CDR2 SMNVEV (reference sequence). V was clipped by 3 bases and J by 5 bases; unmatched bases: 2. The CDR3 consists of 14 residues. The CDR3 DNA is TGTGCCAGCAGTTTTACAGGGGGTACCGGGGAGCTGTTTTTT. Translating it yields CASSFTGGTGELFF.

The V gene is TRBV5-1, the J gene TRBJ1-2; D call uncertain. V shed 0 bases and J shed 4 bases, with 7 bases lying between them. CDR1 is SGHRS and CDR2 is YFSETQ in the germline V gene. The CDR3 spans 13 residues. CDR3 residues: CASSLDDIYGYTF. The CDR3 nucleotides are TGCGCCAGCAGCTTGGACGACATCTATGGCTACACCTTC.

There are a few counts of this clonotype. The chain employs TRBV20-1 and TRBJ2-1; 9 bases line up with TRBD2. This CDR3 spans 15 amino acids. The V segment lost 3 bases and the J segment 7 bases; nucleotides outside the gene matches: 10. Germline loops: CDR1 DFQATT, CDR2 SNEGSKA (reference sequence). DNA of the CDR3: TGCAGTGCTAGGTTCGTGGGACTAGCAAGGAATGAGCAGTTCTTC. Translation: CSARFVGLARNEQFF.

This clonotype appeared a few times. J is TRBJ2-7 and V is TRBV3-1; perhaps TRBD1 as D (5 bases). V lost 3 bases to trimming and J lost 1 base, with 10 bases between them. This CDR3 comprises 14 residues. Germline V gene data show CDR1 as LGHDT and CDR2 as YNNKEL (reference sequence). The CDR3 DNA follows: TGTGCCAGCAGCCAGGGGCCTGGATCCTACGAGCAGTACTTC. Protein product: CASSQGPGSYEQYF.

On this clonotype itself: The junction and the germline gene differ at one end; a read error may be behind it. CDR3 bases: TGCACTGCTAGAGATATACAGGGTAGCTCCTATAATTCACCCCTCCACTTT. Amino acids: CTARDIQGSSYNSPLHF. The chain employs TRBV20-1 and TRBJ1-6; D possibly corresponds to TRBD1 (6 bases). The germline CDR1 and CDR2 sequences are DFQATT and SNEGSKA (reference sequence). The CDR3 loop spans 17 amino acids.

In its sample, this clonotype was seen many times. This rearrangement joins TRBV20-1 to TRBJ2-7; D remains ambiguous. The V end was cut by 1 base, the J end by 6 bases, with 7 bases between. Per germline, CDR1 DFQATT and CDR2 SNEGSKA (reference sequence). The CDR3 spans 11 residues. The chain's CDR3 is CSARGVLEQYF. CDR3 in DNA: TGCAGTGCTAGAGGAGTCCTCGAGCAGTACTTC.

This clonotype was counted only a few times. The genes are TRBV19 and TRBJ2-7; 10 positions agree with TRBD2. CDR3 length: 16 residues. Germline V gene sequence: CDR1 LNHDA, CDR2 SQIVND (reference sequence). The junction had 8 bases not matched to a gene; V was cut back by 5 bases and J by 1 base. For the CDR3, the DNA is TGTGCCAGTAGTCGATTAGCGGGAGGCTCGTCCTACGAGCAGTACTTC. It yields the protein CASSRLAGGSSYEQYF.